What follows are 16 T cell receptor beta chains derived from one specimen sequenced in a study of shared clonotypes between healthy human individuals. The data were produced by immunoSEQ multiplex PCR, yet TCRdb's version contains in-frame clones alone and is incomplete. The sample records around 600,000 clones, more than 95% being singletons. Sequences were obtained from naive CD4+ T cells sorted from blood. Specified subset: CD45RA+ positively selected. The origin of the receptors is a woman aged 30 to 39 in good health.

V gene TRBV13 combines with J gene TRBJ2-1, with TRBD2 matching 7 bases. Germline V gene sequence: CDR1 PRHDT, CDR2 FYEKMQ (reference sequence). The CDR3 loop spans 14 amino acids. The V gene end was trimmed by 6 bases and the J gene end by 7 bases; junction bases not matched to a gene: 9. CDR3 nucleotide sequence: TGTGCCAGCAGTCGCAGGACTAGAGAGAATGAGCAGTTCTTC. Its translation: CASSRRTRENEQFF.

The rearrangement joins TRBV6-1 to TRBJ1-1; D is uncertain. Deletions cut 3 bases from V and 1 base from J, with 9 bases between. The CDR3 contains 14 residues. Germline CDR1 is MNHNS and CDR2 is SASEGT. DNA of the CDR3: TGTGCCAGCAGTGAGAATCTGGGGAACACTGAAGCTTTCTTT. Translation gives CASSENLGNTEAFF.

The gene calls are TRBV18 and TRBJ2-1; 10 nucleotides match TRBD2. V trimming: 5 bases; J trimming: 8 bases; junction bases outside the gene matches: 12. CDR1 KGHSH and CDR2 LQKENI come from the germline V gene. This CDR3 spans 16 amino acids. The CDR3 nucleotides read TGTGCCAGCTCATCCCCGGGACTAGCGAAAATGGATGAGCAGTTCTTC. Translating it yields CASSSPGLAKMDEQFF.

This rearrangement joins TRBV4-2 to TRBJ2-3; 9 nucleotides line up with TRBD1. V dropped 0 bases and J dropped 4; count of bases not matched to a gene: 8. The CDR3 consists of 17 residues. Looked up from germline, CDR1 is LGHNA and CDR2 is YNFKEQ. The CDR3 loop is CASSQETGGARADTQYF. The CDR3 DNA reads as TGTGCCAGCAGCCAAGAAACAGGGGGCGCGAGGGCAGATACGCAGTATTTT.

The gene calls are TRBV19 and TRBJ2-1; TRBD2 aligns across 12 bases. This CDR3 region has 16 residues. Germline CDR1 LNHDA, CDR2 SQIVND (reference sequence). The V and J ends lost 4 bases and 7 bases, in that order; junction bases with no gene match: 8. In nucleotides, the CDR3 is TGTGCCAGTAGTACTCGGACTAGCGGGACAGTAAATGAGCAGTTCTTC. Encoded protein: CASSTRTSGTVNEQFF.

The count of this clone is one. CDR3 bases: TGTGCCAGTAGTATTAGGGGTGAGCAGTTCTTC. Protein sequence: CASSIRGEQFF. This rearrangement joins TRBV19 to TRBJ2-1; D may be TRBD1 (5 bases). Trimming pared 3 bases from V and 9 bases from J, leaving 6 bases between. CDR1 and CDR2 (germline): LNHDA, SQIVND (reference sequence). CDR3 size: 11 residues.

This chain joins TRBV5-1 and TRBJ2-1; D possibly uses TRBD1 or TRBD2 (5 bases each). This CDR3 contains 14 residues. V was clipped by 0 bases and J by 7 bases, with 11 bases between them. CDR1 and CDR2 (germline): SGHRS, YFSETQ. The CDR3 nucleotides read TGCGCCAGCAGCTTGGCCGGGACCGTAAATGAGCAGTTCTTC. Translating gives CASSLAGTVNEQFF.

The chain is built from TRBV5-1 and TRBJ2-5; unclear D gene. Trimming cost V 0 bases and J 4 bases, with 10 bases left between them. The germline gives CDR1 SGHRS, CDR2 YFSETQ. CDR3 size: 14 residues. The CDR3 is CASSLGLLGETQYF. In DNA form, the CDR3 reads TGCGCCAGCAGCTTGGGACTTTTGGGAGAGACCCAGTACTTC.

The gene calls are TRBV28 and TRBJ1-2; D unresolved. There are 12 residues in the CDR3. Trimming shortened V by 7 bases and J by 6 bases, and 12 bases separated the two germline ends. Looked up from germline, CDR1 is MDHEN and CDR2 is SYDVKM. The DNA of the CDR3 is TGTGCCAGCACCTTCGGCCCCAATGGCTACACCTTC. This gives the protein CASTFGPNGYTF.

The chain employs TRBV5-8 and TRBJ2-6, with D perhaps TRBD2 (7 bases). V dropped 4 bases and J dropped 0 bases, with 17 bases sitting between them. Germline CDR1 SGHTS, CDR2 YDEGEE. This CDR3 region has 18 residues. The CDR3 loop is CASSPRGTGGSGANVLTF. The CDR3 DNA reads TGTGCCAGCAGCCCGAGGGGGACGGGAGGCTCTGGGGCCAACGTCCTGACTTTC. The entire variable domain, with the rest obtained from reference TRBV5-8 and TRBJ2-6, is as follows: EAGVTQSPTHLIKTRGQQATLRCSPISGHTSVYWYQQALGLGLQFLLWYDEGEERNRGNFPPRFSGRQFPNYSSELNVNALELEDSALYLCASSPRGTGGSGANVLTFGAGSRLTVL.

The J gene is TRBJ1-6, the V gene TRBV4-1, with 7 bases that match TRBD1. CDR1 and CDR2 from the germline V gene are MGHRA and YSYEKL. This CDR3 has 16 amino acids. The trim removed 2 bases at V and 6 bases at J, leaving 7 bases unmatched. The CDR3 bases are TGCGCCAGCAGCCAACTAACAGGGGTGCCTAATTCACCCCTCCACTTT. The encoded protein is CASSQLTGVPNSPLHF.

V gene TRBV27 combines with J gene TRBJ2-1, with 7 bases fitting TRBD1. Trimming at V came to 5 bases and at J to 4 bases, leaving 2 bases not matched to a gene. The CDR3 is 13 residues long. CDR1 and CDR2 from the germline V gene are MNHEY and SMNVEV (reference sequence). The chain's CDR3 is CASSQGQYNEQFF. In DNA form, the CDR3 reads TGTGCCAGCAGTCAGGGACAGTACAATGAGCAGTTCTTC.

The chain joins TRBV21-1 to TRBJ1-1; the table's D call TRBD1 went unverified against the DNA. TRBV21-1 is noted as a pseudogene. The CDR3 extends over 16 amino acids. The DNA for the CDR3 is TGTGCCAGCAGCAGCCAATCCGGGACAGCGGCCCCGGTAGCTTTCTTT. It encodes CASSSQSGTAAPVAFF.

The chain is built from TRBV6-4 and TRBJ2-6, with no clear D. CDR1 is MRHNA, CDR2 SNTAGT, per germline. The length of the CDR3 is 18 residues. Trimming shortened V by 9 bases and J by 0 bases, and 21 bases separated the two germline ends. This CDR3 is CARLALALQDSGANVLTF. In DNA, the CDR3 is TGTGCCAGGTTAGCTTTGGCGTTACAAGACTCTGGGGCCAACGTCCTGACTTTC.

Turning to this clone: Compared with germline, one end of the junction differs, possibly owing to a read error. The V and J genes are TRBV7-9 and TRBJ2-2, with 9 bases lining up with TRBD2. CDR1 is SEHNR and CDR2 is FQNEAQ in the germline V gene (reference sequence). The CDR3 has 16 residues. CDR3 loop: CASSTQASGNSGELFF. Here the CDR3 DNA reads TGTGCCAGCAGCACCCAGGCTAGCGGGAACTCCGGGGAGCTGTTTTTT.

Here the CDR3 DNA reads TGTGCCAGCAGTTTGGGGTACAGGGAGAACACTGAAGCTTTCTTT. Amino acid sequence: CASSLGYRENTEAFF. V is TRBV27 and J is TRBJ1-1; D is perhaps TRBD1 (6 bases). Trimming removed 3 bases at V and 1 base at J, with 12 bases between. The CDR3 is 15 amino acids. The V gene's germline CDR1 is MNHEY and CDR2 SMNVEV (reference sequence).